These T cell receptor beta chains were read from a single sample in a study of blood T cells in healthy people across ages. TCRdb passed the 5' RACE reads through MiXCR, listing each CDR3 protein once. Found here are around 1,600,000 distinct CDR3 sequences, about 45% of them singletons; the top ten hold about 4%. Sample: blood. These receptor sequences come from a woman aged 18-29 years in good health. The CDR3 runs from the conserved cysteine through the conserved F or W. A D gene is named only where the DNA matches it firmly. Expanded clones get a size class; other rows say once, few or many, or leave the size out.

J gene	V gene	D gene	clone size	CDR3 protein	CDR3 DNA
TRBJ1-2	TRBV7-2	.	.	CASSLAGSGANYGYTF	TGTGCCAGCAGCTTAGCAGGTTCAGGGGCTAACTATGGCTACACCTTC
TRBJ1-2	TRBV4-3	.	few	CASSLTGAGTGYTF	TGCGCCAGCAGCCTCACGGGGGCGGGAACTGGCTACACCTTC
TRBJ2-7	TRBV6-6	.	.	CALGDSSYEQYF	TGTGCCCTGGGGGACTCTTCCTACGAGCAGTACTTC
TRBJ2-6	TRBV7-2	.	many	CASSLVPNSGANVLTF	TGTGCCAGCAGCTTAGTCCCCAACTCTGGGGCCAACGTCCTGACTTTC
TRBJ2-5	TRBV7-2	.	few	CASSLVSEAETQYF	TGTGCCAGCAGCTTAGTCTCGGAGGCAGAGACCCAGTACTTC
TRBJ2-7	TRBV7-2	.	many	CASSLGGYSYEQYF	TGTGCCAGCAGCCTCGGAGGATACTCCTACGAGCAGTACTTC
TRBJ2-3	TRBV7-2	.	few	CASSLNAGWPADTQYF	TGTGCCAGCAGCTTAAACGCCGGCTGGCCGGCAGATACGCAGTATTTT
TRBJ2-7	TRBV7-6	.	.	CASSQVTASYEQYF	TGTGCCAGCAGCCAAGTCACAGCCTCCTACGAGCAGTACTTC
TRBJ2-7	TRBV7-9	.	.	CASSLANAYEQYF	TGTGCCAGCAGCTTAGCGAATGCCTACGAGCAGTACTTC
TRBJ2-1	TRBV4-3	.	few	CASSQGFQGGYNEQFF	TGCGCCAGCAGCCAAGGCTTCCAGGGGGGCTACAATGAGCAGTTCTTC
TRBJ2-1	TRBV6-2/TRBV6-3	.	few	CASSYKAGLSYNEQFF	TGTGCCAGCAGTTACAAGGCAGGGCTCTCCTACAATGAGCAGTTCTTC
TRBJ2-7	TRBV7-9	TRBD2	.	CASSFPGLAYEQYF	TGTGCCAGCAGCTTTCCGGGACTAGCTTACGAGCAGTACTTC
TRBJ2-7	TRBV5-6	.	.	CASSYGGSAYNEQYF	TGTGCCAGCAGCTATGGGGGGTCTGCCTACAATGAGCAGTACTTC
TRBJ1-4	TRBV11-2	.	.	CASSLPGLFNEKLFF	TGTGCCAGCAGCTTACCAGGTCTCTTTAATGAAAAACTGTTTTTT
TRBJ2-3	TRBV5-1	TRBD2	.	CASSLLAGGLVDTQYF	TGCGCCAGCAGCCTACTAGCGGGAGGATTGGTAGATACGCAGTATTTT